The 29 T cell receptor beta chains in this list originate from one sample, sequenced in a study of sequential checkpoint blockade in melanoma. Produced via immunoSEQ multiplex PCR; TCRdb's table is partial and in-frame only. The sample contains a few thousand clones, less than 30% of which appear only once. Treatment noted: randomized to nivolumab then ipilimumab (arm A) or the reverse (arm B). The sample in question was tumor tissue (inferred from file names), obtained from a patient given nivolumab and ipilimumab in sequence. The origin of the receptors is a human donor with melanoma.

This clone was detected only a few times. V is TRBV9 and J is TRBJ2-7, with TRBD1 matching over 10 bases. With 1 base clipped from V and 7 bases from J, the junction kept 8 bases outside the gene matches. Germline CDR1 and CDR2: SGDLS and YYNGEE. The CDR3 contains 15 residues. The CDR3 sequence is CASSVTGTGASEQYF. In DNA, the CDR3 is TGTGCCAGCAGCGTAACCGGGACAGGGGCGAGTGAGCAGTACTTC.

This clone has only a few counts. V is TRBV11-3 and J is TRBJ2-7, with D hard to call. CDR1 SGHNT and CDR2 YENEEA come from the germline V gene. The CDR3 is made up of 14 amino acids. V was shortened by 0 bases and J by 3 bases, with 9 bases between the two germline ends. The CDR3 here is CASSLDSARYEQYF. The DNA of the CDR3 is TGTGCCAGCAGCTTAGATTCGGCCCGCTACGAGCAGTACTTC. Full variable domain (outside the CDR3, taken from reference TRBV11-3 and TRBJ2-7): EAGVVQSPRYKIIEKKQPVAFWCNPISGHNTLYWYLQNLGQGPELLIRYENEEAVDDSQLPKDRFSAERLKGVDSTLKIQPAELGDSAVYLCASSLDSARYEQYFGPGTRLTVT.

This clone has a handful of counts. CDR3 loop: CASSPGAAPPETQYF. The CDR3 DNA follows: TGTGCCAGTAGTCCTGGGGCGGCCCCACCCGAGACCCAGTACTTC. The chain has TRBV19 and TRBJ2-5, with TRBD1 as a possible D gene (5 bases). CDR1 is LNHDA, CDR2 SQIVND, per germline (reference sequence). The CDR3 consists of 15 residues. Trimming pared 5 bases from V and 5 bases from J, leaving 18 bases between.

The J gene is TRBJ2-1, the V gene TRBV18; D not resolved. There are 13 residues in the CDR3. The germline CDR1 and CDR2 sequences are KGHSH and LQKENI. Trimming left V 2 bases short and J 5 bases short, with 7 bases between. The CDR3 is CASSPGRHNEQFF. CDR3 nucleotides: TGTGCCAGCTCACCAGGCAGACACAATGAGCAGTTCTTC.

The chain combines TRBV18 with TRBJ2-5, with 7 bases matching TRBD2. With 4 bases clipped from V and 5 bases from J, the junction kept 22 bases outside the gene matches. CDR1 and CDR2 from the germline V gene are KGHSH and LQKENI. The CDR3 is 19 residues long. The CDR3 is CASSLSVGAASLARETQYF. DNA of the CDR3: TGTGCCAGCTCACTCTCGGTTGGTGCCGCTTCACTAGCGCGGGAGACCCAGTACTTC.

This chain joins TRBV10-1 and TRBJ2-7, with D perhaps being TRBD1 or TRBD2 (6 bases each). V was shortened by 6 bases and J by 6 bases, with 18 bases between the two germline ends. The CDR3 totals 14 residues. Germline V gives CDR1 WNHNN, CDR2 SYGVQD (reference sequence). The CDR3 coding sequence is TGCGCCAGCAGCCCCGGGGGCGGGATTGGCGAGCAGTACTTC. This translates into CASSPGGGIGEQYF.

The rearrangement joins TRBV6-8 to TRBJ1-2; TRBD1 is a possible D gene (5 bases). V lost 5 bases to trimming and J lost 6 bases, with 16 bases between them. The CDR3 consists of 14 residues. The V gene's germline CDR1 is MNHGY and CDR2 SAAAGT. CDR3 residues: CASSRRTPLDGYTF. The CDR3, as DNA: TGTGCCAGCAGTAGGCGGACACCTTTGGATGGCTACACCTTC.

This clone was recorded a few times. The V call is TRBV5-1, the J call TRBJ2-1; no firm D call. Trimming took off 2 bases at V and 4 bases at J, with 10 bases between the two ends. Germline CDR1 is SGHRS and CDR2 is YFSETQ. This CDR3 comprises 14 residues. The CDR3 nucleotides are TGCGCCAGCAGCTTACGGGCGTCTTACAATGAGCAGTTCTTC. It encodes CASSLRASYNEQFF.

The CDR3 sequence: CASSLAGSIAYEQYF. In DNA form, the CDR3 reads TGCGCCAGCAGCTTGGCCGGCAGTATCGCCTACGAGCAGTACTTC. The chain carries TRBV5-1 and TRBJ2-7; no clear D gene. The CDR3 loop spans 15 amino acids. With 0 bases removed from V and 2 bases from J, the gap between germline ends came to 12 bases. Germline V gives CDR1 SGHRS, CDR2 YFSETQ.

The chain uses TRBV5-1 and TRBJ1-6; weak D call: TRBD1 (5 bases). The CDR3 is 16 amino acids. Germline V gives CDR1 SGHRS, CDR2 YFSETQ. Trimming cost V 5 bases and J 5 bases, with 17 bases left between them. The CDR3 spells CASSFYFREDNSPLHF. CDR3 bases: TGCGCCAGCAGTTTTTATTTCAGGGAGGATAATTCACCCCTCCACTTT.

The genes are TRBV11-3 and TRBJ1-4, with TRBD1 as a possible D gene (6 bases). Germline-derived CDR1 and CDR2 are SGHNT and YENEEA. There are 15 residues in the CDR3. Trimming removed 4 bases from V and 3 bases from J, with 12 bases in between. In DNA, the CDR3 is TGTGCCAGCAGCTCCCAGGGGATAGCTAATGAAAAACTGTTTTTT. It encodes CASSSQGIANEKLFF. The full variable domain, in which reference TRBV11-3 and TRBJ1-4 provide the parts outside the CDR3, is EAGVVQSPRYKIIEKKQPVAFWCNPISGHNTLYWYLQNLGQGPELLIRYENEEAVDDSQLPKDRFSAERLKGVDSTLKIQPAELGDSAVYLCASSSQGIANEKLFFGSGTQLSVL.

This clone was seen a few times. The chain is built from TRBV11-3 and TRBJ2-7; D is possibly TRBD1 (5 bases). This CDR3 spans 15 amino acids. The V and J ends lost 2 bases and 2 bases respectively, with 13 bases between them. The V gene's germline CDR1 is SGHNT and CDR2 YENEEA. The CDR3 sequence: CASSLSRRGTYEQYF. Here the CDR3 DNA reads TGTGCCAGCAGCTTAAGCCGAAGGGGAACCTACGAGCAGTACTTC.

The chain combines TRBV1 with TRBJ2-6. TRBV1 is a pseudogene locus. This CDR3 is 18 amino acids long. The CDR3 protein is CTSRQTGLCTKRANVLTF. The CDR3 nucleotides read TGCACCAGCAGACAAACTGGTTTGTGCACAAAGCGGGCCAACGTCCTGACTTTC.

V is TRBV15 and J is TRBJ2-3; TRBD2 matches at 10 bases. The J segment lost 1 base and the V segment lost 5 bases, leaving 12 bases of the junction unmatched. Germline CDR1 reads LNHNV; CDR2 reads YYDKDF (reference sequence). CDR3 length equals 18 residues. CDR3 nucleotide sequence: TGTGCCACCAGCGGAGGGGGGAGCGGGAGGGTAGGCACAGATACGCAGTATTTT. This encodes CATSGGGSGRVGTDTQYF.

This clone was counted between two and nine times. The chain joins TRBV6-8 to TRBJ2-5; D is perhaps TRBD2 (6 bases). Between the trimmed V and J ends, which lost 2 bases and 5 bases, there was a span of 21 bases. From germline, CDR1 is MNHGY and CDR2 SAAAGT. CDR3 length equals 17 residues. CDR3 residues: CASSYTSGSGGGETQYF. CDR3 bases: TGTGCCAGCAGTTACACCTCCGGGAGCGGTGGTGGGGAGACCCAGTACTTC.

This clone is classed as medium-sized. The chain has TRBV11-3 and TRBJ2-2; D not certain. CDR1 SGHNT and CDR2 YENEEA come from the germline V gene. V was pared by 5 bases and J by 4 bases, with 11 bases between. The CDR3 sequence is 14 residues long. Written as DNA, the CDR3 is TGTGCCAGCAGCCCCTGGGTGGGCACCGGGGAGCTGTTTTTT. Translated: CASSPWVGTGELFF.

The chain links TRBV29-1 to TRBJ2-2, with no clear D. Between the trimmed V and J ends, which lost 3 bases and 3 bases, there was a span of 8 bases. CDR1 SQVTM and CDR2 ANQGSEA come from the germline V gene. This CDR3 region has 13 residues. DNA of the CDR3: TGCAGCGTTGATCTGGGGTACACCGGGGAGCTGTTTTTT. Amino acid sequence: CSVDLGYTGELFF.

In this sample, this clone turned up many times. The CDR3 spells CASYEREGISYEQYF. The CDR3 DNA reads TGTGCCAGCTATGAGCGGGAGGGCATCTCCTACGAGCAGTACTTC. V is TRBV11-3 and J is TRBJ2-7, with 10 bases lining up with TRBD2. With V trimmed by 8 bases and J by 0 bases, 7 bases remained unmatched. Looked up from germline, CDR1 is SGHNT and CDR2 is YENEEA. CDR3 length: 15 residues.

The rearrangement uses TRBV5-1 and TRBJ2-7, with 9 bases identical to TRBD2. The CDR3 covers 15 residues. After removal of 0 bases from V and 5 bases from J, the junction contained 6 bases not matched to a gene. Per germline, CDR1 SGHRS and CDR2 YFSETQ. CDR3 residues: CASSLVAGVGDEQYF. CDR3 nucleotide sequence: TGCGCCAGCAGCTTGGTAGCGGGAGTCGGGGACGAGCAGTACTTC.

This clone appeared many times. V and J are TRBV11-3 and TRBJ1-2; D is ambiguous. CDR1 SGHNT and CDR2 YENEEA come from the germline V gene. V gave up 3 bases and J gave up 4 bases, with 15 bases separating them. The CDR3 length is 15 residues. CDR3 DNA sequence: TGTGCCAGCAGCTTTATCGGGAGAGAAGTCTATGGCTACACCTTC. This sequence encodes CASSFIGREVYGYTF.

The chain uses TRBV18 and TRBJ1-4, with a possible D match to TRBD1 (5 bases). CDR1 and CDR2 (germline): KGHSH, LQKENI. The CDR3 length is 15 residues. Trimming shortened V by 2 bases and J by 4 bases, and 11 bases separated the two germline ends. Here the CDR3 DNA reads TGTGCCAGCTCACCAGGGACTGGGCGTAATGAAAAACTGTTTTTT. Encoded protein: CASSPGTGRNEKLFF.

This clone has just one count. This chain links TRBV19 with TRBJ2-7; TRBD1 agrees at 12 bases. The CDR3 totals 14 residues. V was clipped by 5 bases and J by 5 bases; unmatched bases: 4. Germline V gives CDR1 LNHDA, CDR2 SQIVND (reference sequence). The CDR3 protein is CASSLGQGANEQYF. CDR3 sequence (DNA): TGTGCCAGTAGTCTGGGACAGGGGGCCAACGAGCAGTACTTC.

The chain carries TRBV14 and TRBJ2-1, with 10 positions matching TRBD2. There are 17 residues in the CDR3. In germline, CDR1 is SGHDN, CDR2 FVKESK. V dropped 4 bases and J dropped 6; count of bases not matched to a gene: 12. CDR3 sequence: CASSRGGSGRLFNEQFF. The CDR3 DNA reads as TGTGCCAGCAGCCGCGGGGGTAGCGGGAGGCTTTTCAATGAGCAGTTCTTC. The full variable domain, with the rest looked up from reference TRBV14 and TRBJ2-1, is EAGVTQFPSHSVIEKGQTVTLRCDPISGHDNLYWYRRVMGKEIKFLLHFVKESKQDESGMPNNRFLAERTGGTYSTLKVQPAELEDSGVYFCASSRGGSGRLFNEQFFGPGTRLTVL.

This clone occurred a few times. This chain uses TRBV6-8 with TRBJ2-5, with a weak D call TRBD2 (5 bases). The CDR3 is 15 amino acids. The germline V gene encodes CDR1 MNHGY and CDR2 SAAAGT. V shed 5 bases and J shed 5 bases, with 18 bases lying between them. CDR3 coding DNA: TGTGCCAGCAGTGTGTGGCCGGGATCTTACGAGACCCAGTACTTC. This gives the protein CASSVWPGSYETQYF.

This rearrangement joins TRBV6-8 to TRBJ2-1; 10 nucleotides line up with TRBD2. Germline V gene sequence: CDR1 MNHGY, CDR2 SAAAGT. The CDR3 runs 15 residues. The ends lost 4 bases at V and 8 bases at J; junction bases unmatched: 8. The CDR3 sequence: CASSFQGLAIDEQFF. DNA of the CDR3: TGTGCCAGCAGTTTTCAGGGACTAGCGATTGATGAGCAGTTCTTC.

DNA for the CDR3: TGTGCCAGCAGTGAAGCGGGGGCCCTCAAGGATGGCTACACCTTC. Its translation is CASSEAGALKDGYTF. The chain is built from TRBV6-1 and TRBJ1-2; D perhaps matches TRBD1 (6 bases). Germline V CDR1 and CDR2: MNHNS, SASEGT. The CDR3 has 15 residues. Trimming took 0 bases from V and 6 from J, leaving 14 bases between them.

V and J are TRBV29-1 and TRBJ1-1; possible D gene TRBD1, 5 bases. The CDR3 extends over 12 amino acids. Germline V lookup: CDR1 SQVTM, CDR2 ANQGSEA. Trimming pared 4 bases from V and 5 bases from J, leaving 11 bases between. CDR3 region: CSVVQGTTEAFF. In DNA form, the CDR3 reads TGCAGCGTTGTTCAGGGAACGACTGAAGCTTTCTTT.

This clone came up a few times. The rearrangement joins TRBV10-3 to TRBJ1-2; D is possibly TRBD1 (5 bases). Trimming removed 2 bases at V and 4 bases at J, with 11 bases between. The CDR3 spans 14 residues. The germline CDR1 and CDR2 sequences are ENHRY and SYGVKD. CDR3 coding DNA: TGTGCCATCAGTGAGGCAGGGCTAGGCTATGGCTACACCTTC. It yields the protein CAISEAGLGYGYTF.

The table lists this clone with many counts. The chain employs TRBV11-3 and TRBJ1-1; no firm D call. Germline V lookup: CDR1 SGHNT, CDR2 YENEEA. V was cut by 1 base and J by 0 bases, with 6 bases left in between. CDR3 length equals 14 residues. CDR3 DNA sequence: TGTGCCAGCAGCTTAGGGACGTTGAACACTGAAGCTTTCTTT. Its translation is CASSLGTLNTEAFF.